The clone carrying this T cell receptor (beta chain) was found many times. What it binds is not known. This CDR3 has 14 residues. The trim removed 6 bases at V and 1 base at J, leaving 3 bases unmatched. The data belong to a study of CD8 T cells in ankylosing spondylitis. General study findings and limits: Typical of ankylosing spondylitis blood, it appeared, was a TCR beta motif of fewer than 10 highly homologous variants. Significantly higher representation of disease-linked clones was reported for matched ankylosing spondylitis synovial fluid. Some motif variants were previously reported in reactive arthritis synovial fluid and blood.

TCRdb recomputed calls from the 5' RACE reads with MiXCR, one row per CDR3 protein. The profile shows around 890,000 distinct CDR3 sequences, over 9.5% of them singletons. The clonotype was recovered from a male donor with ankylosing spondylitis. Sequencing input: blood, either unsorted or a sorted T cell fraction (not recorded which). The chain recombines TRBV12-3 or TRBV12-4 with TRBJ1-5; 7 bases agree with TRBD1. The CDR3 coding sequence is TGTGCCAGCAGCGCGGGACAGAGCAATCAGCCCCAGCATTTT. This translates into CASSAGQSNQPQHF.